The clone carrying this T cell receptor (beta chain) has more than one count but fewer than ten. This record comes from a study of blood T cell repertoires in COVID-19. Study as a whole: Spain, Italy and the United States supplied samples that represented acute and convalescent COVID-19. The cDNA or gDNA used as material had been derived from T cells, B-cell-depleted T cells, or PBMCs.

Individuals aged about 18 to 90 years were recruited from fewer than 25 US areas. The junction had 7 bases not matched to a gene; V was cut back by 0 bases and J by 5 bases. CDR3 size: 15 residues. Germline CDR1 reads SGHRS; CDR2 reads YFSETQ. TCRdb keeps only in-frame clones here, not all; method: immunoSEQ multiplex PCR. The top ten clones hold approximately 1.2% of a sample with under 450,000 clones, around 87% of them seen once. Sequencing was done on a sample of PBMCs or T cells enriched from blood (not recorded which). This clonotype was obtained from a man between 25 and 39 years old who had recovered from COVID-19. The chain has TRBV5-1 and TRBJ2-7; TRBD2 aligns across 8 bases. Here the CDR3 DNA reads TGCGCCAGCAGCTTGGCAGGACTAGCTTTGGACGAGCAGTACTTC. Amino acids: CASSLAGLALDEQYF.